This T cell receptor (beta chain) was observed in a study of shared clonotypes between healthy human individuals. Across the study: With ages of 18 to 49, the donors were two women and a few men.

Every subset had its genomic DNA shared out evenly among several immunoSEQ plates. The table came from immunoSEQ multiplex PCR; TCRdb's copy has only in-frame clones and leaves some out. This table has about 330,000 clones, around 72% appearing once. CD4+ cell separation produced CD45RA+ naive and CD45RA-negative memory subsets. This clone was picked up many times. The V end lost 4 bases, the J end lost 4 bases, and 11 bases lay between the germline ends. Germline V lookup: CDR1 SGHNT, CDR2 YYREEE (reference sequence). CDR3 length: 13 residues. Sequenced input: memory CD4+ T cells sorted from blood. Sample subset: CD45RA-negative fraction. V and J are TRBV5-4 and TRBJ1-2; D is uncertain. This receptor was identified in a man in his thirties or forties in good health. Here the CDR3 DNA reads TGTGCCAGCAGCCTGGACCGGATCTATGGCTACACCTTC. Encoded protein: CASSLDRIYGYTF. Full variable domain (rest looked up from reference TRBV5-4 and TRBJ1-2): ETGVTQSPTHLIKTRGQQVTLRCSSQSGHNTVSWYQQALGQGPQFIFQYYREEENGRGNFPPRFSGLQFPNYSSELNVNALELDDSALYLCASSLDRIYGYTFGSGTRLTVV.